The 10 T cell receptor beta chains reported below all come from one sample, sequenced in a study of blood T cell repertoires in COVID-19. Clones were read by immunoSEQ multiplex PCR, and TCRdb kept only the in-frame ones, dropping some. This sample has some 140,000 clones; just under 85% occur once, and the top ten carry 9.5% to 15%. The sample comprised peripheral blood. The receptors here all came from a human donor in a cohort sampled during active COVID-19.

This clone was counted a single time. V is TRBV27 and J is TRBJ1-2; D perhaps matches TRBD1 (5 bases). The CDR3 covers 12 residues. CDR1 and CDR2 from the germline V gene are MNHEY and SMNVEV (reference sequence). Between the trimmed V and J ends, which lost 4 bases and 8 bases, there was a span of 11 bases. The CDR3 nucleotides are TGTGCCAGCAGTTCGGCAGGGTACGGCTACACCTTC. Its translation: CASSSAGYGYTF.

V usage is TRBV6-5 and J usage is TRBJ1-4; D unclear. Germline V gives CDR1 MNHEY, CDR2 SVGAGI. V was trimmed by 3 bases and J by 4 bases, leaving 12 bases between them. The CDR3 is 15 residues long. The CDR3 loop reads CASSYTALLNEKLFF. CDR3 sequence (DNA): TGTGCCAGCAGTTATACAGCCCTCCTTAATGAAAAACTGTTTTTT.

This sequence joins TRBV9 and TRBJ1-3; 9 bases agree with TRBD1. V lost 3 bases and J lost 0; bases outside the gene matches: 7. The CDR3 spans 17 residues. Looked up from germline, CDR1 is SGDLS and CDR2 is YYNGEE. Written as DNA, the CDR3 is TGTGCCAGCAGCGCTATGGGACAGGGACTCTCTGGAAACACCATATATTTT. Translated, it gives CASSAMGQGLSGNTIYF.

The sample holds a few counts of this clone. The chain employs TRBV9 and TRBJ2-1, with 10 positions matching TRBD2. Germline CDR1 is SGDLS and CDR2 is YYNGEE. The CDR3 sequence is 16 residues long. Trimming at V came to 2 bases and at J to 5 bases, leaving 7 bases not matched to a gene. The DNA for the CDR3 is TGTGCCAGCAGCGTGGGGCTCCTAGCGGGGGACAATGAGCAGTTCTTC. It specifies CASSVGLLAGDNEQFF.

The rearrangement uses TRBV21-1 and TRBJ2-1; the table's D call TRBD2 went unverified against the DNA. TRBV21-1 is termed a pseudogene. This CDR3 contains 17 residues. The CDR3 spells CASSKGERGALYNEQFF. The CDR3 coding sequence is TGTGCCAGCAGCAAAGGGGAGCGGGGGGCCCTCTACAATGAGCAGTTCTTC.

This sequence joins TRBV15 and TRBJ2-3, with a possible D match to TRBD1 (6 bases). Germline values: CDR1 LNHNV, CDR2 YYDKDF (reference sequence). V was clipped by 1 base and J by 2 bases, with 13 bases between them. The CDR3 runs to 16 residues. This CDR3 reads CATSRVSGQPTDTQYF. DNA for the CDR3: TGTGCCACCAGCAGAGTTTCGGGACAACCCACAGATACGCAGTATTTT.

The chain has TRBV6-6 and TRBJ2-7; perhaps TRBD2 as D (5 bases). From germline, CDR1 is MNHNY and CDR2 SVGAGI (reference sequence). V was clipped by 9 bases and J by 1 base, with 13 bases between them. The CDR3 is 13 amino acids. CDR3 region: CASREPPSYEQYF. The CDR3 coding sequence is TGTGCCAGTCGGGAACCGCCTTCCTACGAGCAGTACTTC.

This CDR3 is CASSQEEGGTGGSPLHF. In DNA form, the CDR3 reads TGTGCCAGCAGCCAGGAGGAAGGGGGGACAGGGGGATCACCCCTCCACTTT. The chain carries TRBV4-2 and TRBJ1-6, with 11 bases identical to TRBD1. Germline CDR1 reads LGHNA; CDR2 reads YNFKEQ. Unmatched junction bases numbered 11, after V lost 3 bases and J lost 10 bases. CDR3 size: 17 residues.

V gene TRBV6-1 combines with J gene TRBJ1-1; 12 bases line up with TRBD1. The trim removed 3 bases at V and 1 base at J, leaving 3 bases unmatched. The V gene's germline CDR1 is MNHNS and CDR2 SASEGT. This CDR3 spans 16 amino acids. The CDR3 DNA is TGTGCCAGCAGTGAGGGACAGGGGGCCTCGAACACTGAAGCTTTCTTT. It codes for CASSEGQGASNTEAFF.

The chain has TRBV30 and TRBJ2-1; D is possibly TRBD2 (6 bases). V was shortened by 2 bases and J by 6 bases, with 11 bases between the two germline ends. CDR3 length equals 13 residues. Germline CDR1 and CDR2: GTSNPN and SVGIG (reference sequence). The CDR3 nucleotides read TGTGCCTGGAGTACGGGAGAGGGCAATGAGCAGTTCTTC. Translation gives CAWSTGEGNEQFF.